Presented here are 25 T cell receptor beta chains from one specimen sequenced in a study of CD8+CD57+ T cells in acquired aplastic anemia. Both TCR beta VDJ combination and CDR3 sequence profiling were carried out. Genomic DNA was the template for this profiling. TCRdb independently ran MiXCR on the reads; one entry per CDR3 protein. This table holds 300,000 or so distinct CDR3 sequences, under 60% found once. Patients selected for sequencing had displayed CD8+CD57+ cell expansion by flow cytometry. The specimen sequenced was sorted CD4+, CD8+, or CD8+CD57+ T cells (not recorded which) from PBMCs. The source is a human donor with aplastic anemia.

The V call is TRBV15, the J call TRBJ1-2; 8 nucleotides line up with TRBD1. Per germline, CDR1 LNHNV and CDR2 YYDKDF (reference sequence). The CDR3 sequence is 14 residues long. V lost 1 base and J lost 4; bases outside the gene matches: 2. CDR3 amino acids: CATSRGTGPYGYTF. The DNA of the CDR3 is TGTGCCACCAGCAGAGGGACAGGGCCCTATGGCTACACCTTC.

This sequence joins TRBV5-4 and TRBJ1-6; D unresolved. Trimming stripped 4 bases from V and 8 bases from J, with 16 bases between. Germline assignment: CDR1 SGHNT and CDR2 YYREEE (reference sequence). The CDR3 contains 15 residues. The CDR3 DNA reads as TGTGCCAGCAGCCAAGCCGGAGGTAGGGATTCACCCCTCCACTTT. Amino acid sequence: CASSQAGGRDSPLHF.

The chain carries TRBV20-1 and TRBJ1-1, with a possible D match to TRBD1 (5 bases). Trimming cost V 0 bases and J 7 bases, with 18 bases left between them. This CDR3 region has 15 residues. The V gene's germline CDR1 is DFQATT and CDR2 SNEGSKA (reference sequence). CDR3 loop: CSARDTGLRGGEAFF. The DNA for the CDR3 is TGCAGTGCTAGAGATACAGGCCTTCGAGGAGGTGAAGCTTTCTTT.

The chain employs TRBV4-1 and TRBJ2-7; D may be TRBD1 (6 bases). This CDR3 is built from 15 residues. V was shortened by 4 bases and J by 2 bases, with 15 bases between the two germline ends. Germline loops: CDR1 MGHRA, CDR2 YSYEKL. DNA of the CDR3: TGCGCCAGCAGCCGATCGACAGGACTTACCTACGAGCAGTACTTC. Protein: CASSRSTGLTYEQYF.

Concerning this clonotype: An end of the junction differs from the germline gene, which may be a read error. The rearrangement uses TRBV10-3 and TRBJ1-1; 7 bases map to TRBD1. The CDR3 length is 14 residues. Germline V lookup: CDR1 ENHRY, CDR2 SYGVKD. CDR3 in DNA: TGTGCCAGCAGTCTTCAGGGGGTGAACACTGAAGCTTTCTTT. This gives the protein CASSLQGVNTEAFF.

On this clonotype itself: One end of the junction varies from germline; a read error may be responsible. The rearrangement links TRBV25-1 to TRBJ1-5, with a weak D call TRBD1 (6 bases). CDR3 length equals 13 residues. Germline V gives CDR1 MGHDK, CDR2 SYGVNS. Here the CDR3 reads CASSEGQNQPHHF. The CDR3 nucleotides are TGCGCCAGCAGTGAAGGACAGAATCAGCCCCATCATTTT.

J is TRBJ2-1 and V is TRBV20-1; TRBD1 matches 7 bases. The CDR3 is 15 residues long. The germline CDR1 and CDR2 sequences are DFQATT and SNEGSKA (reference sequence). J was trimmed by 2 bases and V by 6 bases; bases with no gene match: 10. For the CDR3, the DNA is TGCAGTGCCGGGGTGCCTGGACAGGCCTACAATGAGCAGTTCTTC. Translated: CSAGVPGQAYNEQFF.

The chain is built from TRBV10-3 and TRBJ2-7; 11 bases map to TRBD2. Per the germline V gene, CDR1 is ENHRY and CDR2 is SYGVKD. This CDR3 is built from 15 residues. With V trimmed by 4 bases and J by 3 bases, 5 bases remained unmatched. The CDR3 bases are TGTGCCATCAGTGCCCCGGGACTAGCGGTCTACGAGCAGTACTTC. This sequence encodes CAISAPGLAVYEQYF.

There are many counts of this clonotype. The rearrangement links TRBV6-9 to TRBJ2-7; 7 nucleotides agree with TRBD1. The CDR3 has 17 residues. With 3 bases clipped from V and 3 bases from J, the junction kept 14 bases outside the gene matches. Germline CDR1 is MNHGY and CDR2 is SVAAGI. In DNA, the CDR3 is TGTGCCAGCAGTTACCAGCCGGGACAGCTGAGGGGCTACGAGCAGTACTTC. The encoded protein is CASSYQPGQLRGYEQYF.

The V and J genes are TRBV4-3 and TRBJ2-6; unclear D gene. The CDR3 extends over 16 amino acids. CDR1 is LGHNA, CDR2 YSLEER, per germline. With 11 bases removed from V and 0 bases from J, the gap between germline ends came to 17 bases. The CDR3 here is CASRAGGVSGANVLTF. The CDR3, as DNA: TGCGCCTCCCGGGCAGGTGGAGTCTCTGGGGCCAACGTCCTGACTTTC.

This clonotype was found many times. V is TRBV19 and J is TRBJ2-2; D remains ambiguous. Trimming removed 5 bases at V and 2 bases at J, with 15 bases between. Germline loops: CDR1 LNHDA, CDR2 SQIVND (reference sequence). This CDR3 is 16 amino acids long. The chain's CDR3 is CASSRSDLENTGELFF. The CDR3 DNA sequence: TGTGCCAGTAGTCGCTCAGACCTGGAAAACACCGGGGAGCTGTTTTTT.

This clonotype showed up many times. The chain couples TRBV12-3 or TRBV12-4 to TRBJ1-6, with D possibly matching TRBD1 (6 bases). Trimming removed 6 bases at V and 3 bases at J, with 12 bases between. The CDR3 runs to 15 residues. The CDR3 DNA is TGTGCCAGCAGCCCTTTGGACAGCTATAATTCACCCCTCCACTTT. Its translation is CASSPLDSYNSPLHF.

This clonotype came up a few times. This chain joins TRBV19 and TRBJ1-2; D is ambiguous. The CDR3 spans 13 residues. The germline gives CDR1 LNHDA, CDR2 SQIVND (reference sequence). Trimming removed 1 base from V and 3 bases from J, with 6 bases in between. CDR3 bases: TGTGCCAGTAGTATAGGCGGCTACTATGGCTACACCTTC. Protein: CASSIGGYYGYTF.

This clonotype was found once. This chain uses TRBV20-1 with TRBJ1-2, with no clear D. The CDR3 length is 14 residues. Germline CDR1 is DFQATT and CDR2 is SNEGSKA (reference sequence). Trimming cost V 2 bases and J 4 bases, with 14 bases left between them. This CDR3 reads CSARSTDWFYGYTF. The CDR3 region has the DNA TGCAGTGCTAGATCGACGGATTGGTTCTATGGCTACACCTTC.

This clonotype was detected only once. This chain joins TRBV9 and TRBJ2-7; D not resolved. V lost 0 bases to trimming and J lost 3 bases, with 4 bases between them. Germline CDR1 and CDR2: SGDLS and YYNGEE. The CDR3 sequence is 12 residues long. The CDR3 nucleotides read TGTGCCAGCAGCGTAGCGGGCTACGAGCAGTACTTC. It specifies CASSVAGYEQYF.

The V gene is TRBV29-1, the J gene TRBJ1-1, with a weak D call TRBD1 (5 bases). This CDR3 is built from 12 residues. Between the trimmed V and J ends, which lost 4 bases and 6 bases, there was a span of 12 bases. Germline CDR1 reads SQVTM; CDR2 reads ANQGSEA. The CDR3 spells CSVAYGHPEAFF. The DNA of the CDR3 is TGCAGCGTTGCTTACGGACACCCTGAAGCTTTCTTT.

This clonotype was recorded at least ten times. This rearrangement joins TRBV5-5 to TRBJ2-7; D is possibly TRBD2 (6 bases). The length of the CDR3 is 15 residues. Between the trimmed V and J ends, which lost 1 base and 2 bases, there was a span of 13 bases. The germline V gene encodes CDR1 SGHKS and CDR2 YYEKEE (reference sequence). CDR3 sequence reads: CASSLIGGVAYEQYF. CDR3 DNA: TGTGCCAGCAGCTTGATAGGAGGGGTCGCCTACGAGCAGTACTTC.

The genes are TRBV19 and TRBJ1-2; 9 nucleotides match TRBD1. The CDR3 covers 15 residues. The trim removed 7 bases at V and 7 bases at J, leaving 13 bases unmatched. The germline CDR1 and CDR2 sequences are LNHDA and SQIVND (reference sequence). CDR3 residues: CASMHRGQGLSGYTF. DNA for the CDR3: TGTGCCAGTATGCACAGGGGACAGGGTTTAAGTGGCTACACCTTC.

This clonotype has a count of ten or more. The V and J genes are TRBV6-5 and TRBJ2-7; perhaps TRBD1 as D (5 bases). In germline, CDR1 is MNHEY, CDR2 SVGAGI. CDR3 length equals 15 residues. The V gene lost 2 bases and the J gene lost 1 base, with 12 bases spanning the gap. CDR3 DNA: TGTGCCAGCAGTTACGGTAGGGGCCCTTCCTACGAGCAGTACTTC. Translation gives CASSYGRGPSYEQYF.

This clonotype was seen repeatedly, ten times or more. The chain uses TRBV5-1 and TRBJ2-1; 10 nucleotides align to TRBD2. Germline V gene data show CDR1 as SGHRS and CDR2 as YFSETQ. Germline trimming cut 5 bases from V and 8 bases from J; bases unmatched to any gene: 13. CDR3 length: 16 residues. The CDR3 DNA is TGCGCCAGCAGTCCGTCTAGCGGGGGAGGATGGGATGAGCAGTTCTTC. Protein: CASSPSSGGGWDEQFF.

This clonotype is a singleton in its sample. The chain links TRBV12-3 or TRBV12-4 to TRBJ2-1; D is uncertain. V was pared by 6 bases and J by 14 bases, with 14 bases between. This CDR3 is built from 11 residues. CDR3 protein: CASRIAVREFF. Here the CDR3 DNA reads TGTGCCAGCAGAATTGCGGTAAGGGAGTTCTTC.

The J gene is TRBJ2-1, the V gene TRBV7-8; no clear D. This CDR3 has 13 amino acids. In germline, CDR1 is SGHVS, CDR2 FQNEAQ. With 1 base removed from V and 14 bases from J, the gap between germline ends came to 15 bases. The CDR3: CASSLGSGGTEFF. The CDR3 DNA follows: TGTGCCAGCAGCTTAGGAAGTGGCGGCACAGAGTTCTTC.

This rearrangement joins TRBV9 to TRBJ2-3, with 10 bases lining up with TRBD1. Germline CDR1 is SGDLS and CDR2 is YYNGEE. The CDR3 loop spans 16 amino acids. Germline trimming cut 3 bases from V and 0 bases from J; bases unmatched to any gene: 4. The chain's CDR3 is CASSGRDRGSTDTQYF. The CDR3, as DNA: TGTGCCAGCAGCGGGAGGGACAGGGGAAGCACAGATACGCAGTATTTT. Combining the CDR3 with reference TRBV9 and TRBJ2-3 gives the whole variable domain DSGVTQTPKHLITATGQRVTLRCSPRSGDLSVYWYQQSLDQGLQFLIQYYNGEERAKGNILERFSAQQFPDLHSELNLSSLELGDSALYFCASSGRDRGSTDTQYFGPGTRLTVL.

The genes are TRBV2 and TRBJ2-5, with D possibly matching TRBD2 (7 bases). The CDR3 consists of 16 residues. The germline V gene encodes CDR1 SNHLY and CDR2 FYNNEI. Trimming cost V 0 bases and J 3 bases, with 14 bases left between them. The CDR3 coding sequence is TGTGCCAGCAGTGAAGCGCTAGGGGGGACTAAAGAGACCCAGTACTTC. Translating gives CASSEALGGTKETQYF.

The rearrangement joins TRBV7-9 to TRBJ2-3; D is uncertain. There are 16 residues in the CDR3. Germline loops: CDR1 SEHNR, CDR2 FQNEAQ (reference sequence). The V gene lost 1 base and the J gene lost 0 bases, with 11 bases spanning the gap. In nucleotides, the CDR3 is TGTGCCAGCAGCTTAGATAGTGGAGTTAGCACAGATACGCAGTATTTT. It specifies CASSLDSGVSTDTQYF.